This T cell receptor beta chain was sequenced during a study of beta chain features in type 1 diabetes. The isolated RNA, all of it, was reverse transcribed, so expressed TCRB transcripts were what got sequenced. The repertoire was sequenced with immunoSEQ multiplex PCR; TCRdb's copy has only in-frame clones and lacks some. The sample lists under 800,000 clones, roughly 15% seen once, with 0.09% to 0.095% in the top ten. This clone was detected a few times. Trimming left V 5 bases short and J 0 bases short, with 7 bases between. Per germline, CDR1 MDHEN and CDR2 SYDVKM. The CDR3 is made up of 13 amino acids.

The sequence was collected from a man younger than 30 in good health. The sample comprised naive CD4+ T cells from blood. V gene TRBV28 combines with J gene TRBJ1-1; D remains ambiguous. CDR3 sequence: CASSTTVNTEAFF. CDR3 nucleotides: TGTGCCAGCAGTACGACGGTGAACACTGAAGCTTTCTTT.